This TCR beta chain comes out of a study of blood T cell repertoires in COVID-19. Study-level information: Samples representing acute and convalescent COVID-19 were sourced from the United States, Italy and Spain.

The CDR3 has 14 residues. Trimming left V 3 bases short and J 2 bases short, with 8 bases between. From germline, CDR1 is LNHDA and CDR2 SQIVND (reference sequence). Source study methods: For nucleated cells, counts were estimated from reference gene primer amplification. Method: immunoSEQ multiplex PCR; TCRdb's copy keeps in-frame clones and lacks some. V, J and clone size reflect that table, while D and trimming were determined from the DNA. The sample contains a few hundred thousand clones, approximately 84% of which appear only once. The study recruited people aged 18 to 89 years across 24 US areas. Donors in Cohort 3 who had recovered were those with two negative PCRs, healthcare professional clearance, or resolution of their symptoms.

The material sequenced was PBMCs or T cells enriched from blood (not recorded which). This TCR was recovered from a man in his forties or fifties who had recovered from COVID-19. The chain carries TRBV19 and TRBJ1-3; maybe TRBD1 (5 bases). The CDR3 spells CASSMGHPGNTIYF. The CDR3 DNA sequence: TGTGCCAGTAGTATGGGGCATCCTGGAAACACCATATATTTT.